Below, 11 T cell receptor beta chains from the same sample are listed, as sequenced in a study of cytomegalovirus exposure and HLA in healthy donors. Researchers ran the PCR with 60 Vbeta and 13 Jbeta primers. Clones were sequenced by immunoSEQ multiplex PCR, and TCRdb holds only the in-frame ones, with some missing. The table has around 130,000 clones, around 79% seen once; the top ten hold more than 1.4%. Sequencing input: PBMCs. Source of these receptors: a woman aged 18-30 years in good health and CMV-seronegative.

This CDR3 is CASSLGGVREAFF. DNA for the CDR3: TGTGCCAGCAGCTTGGGAGGGGTAAGAGAAGCTTTCTTT. The gene calls are TRBV11-3 and TRBJ1-1; TRBD1 is a possible D gene (5 bases). The CDR3 extends over 13 amino acids. The V end lost 3 bases, the J end lost 8 bases, and 13 bases lay between the germline ends. Germline CDR1 is SGHNT and CDR2 is YENEEA.

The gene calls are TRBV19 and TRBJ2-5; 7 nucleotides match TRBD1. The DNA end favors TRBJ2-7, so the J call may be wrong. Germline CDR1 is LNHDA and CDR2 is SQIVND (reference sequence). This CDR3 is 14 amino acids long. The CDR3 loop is CASSSPGQIYEQYF. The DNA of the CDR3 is TGTGCCAGTAGTAGCCCGGGACAGATCTACGAGCAGTACTTC.

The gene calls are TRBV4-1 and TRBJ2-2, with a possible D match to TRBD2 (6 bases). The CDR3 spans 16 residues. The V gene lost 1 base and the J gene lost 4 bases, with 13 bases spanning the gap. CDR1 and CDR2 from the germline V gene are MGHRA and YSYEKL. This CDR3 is CASSQARSGGTGELFF. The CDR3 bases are TGCGCCAGCAGCCAAGCCCGGTCCGGGGGCACCGGGGAGCTGTTTTTT.

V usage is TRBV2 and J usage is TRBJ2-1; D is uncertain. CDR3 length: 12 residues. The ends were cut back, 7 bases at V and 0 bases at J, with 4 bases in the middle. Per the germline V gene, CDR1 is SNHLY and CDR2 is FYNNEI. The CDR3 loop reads CASTHSYNEQFF. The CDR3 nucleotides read TGTGCCAGCACCCACTCCTACAATGAGCAGTTCTTC.

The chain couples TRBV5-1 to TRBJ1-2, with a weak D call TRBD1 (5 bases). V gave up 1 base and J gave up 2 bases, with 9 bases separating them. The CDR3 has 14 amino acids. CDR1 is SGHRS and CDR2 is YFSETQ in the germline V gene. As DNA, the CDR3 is TGCGCCAGCAGCTTGAGGCAGGGAAACTATGGCTACACCTTC. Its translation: CASSLRQGNYGYTF.

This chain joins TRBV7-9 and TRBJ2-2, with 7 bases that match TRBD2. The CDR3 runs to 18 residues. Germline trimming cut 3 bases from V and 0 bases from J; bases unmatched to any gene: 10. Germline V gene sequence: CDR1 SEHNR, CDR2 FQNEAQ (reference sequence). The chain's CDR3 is CASSFRGVTRPNTGELFF. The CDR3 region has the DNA TGTGCCAGCAGCTTCCGGGGGGTGACTCGTCCGAACACCGGGGAGCTGTTTTTT.

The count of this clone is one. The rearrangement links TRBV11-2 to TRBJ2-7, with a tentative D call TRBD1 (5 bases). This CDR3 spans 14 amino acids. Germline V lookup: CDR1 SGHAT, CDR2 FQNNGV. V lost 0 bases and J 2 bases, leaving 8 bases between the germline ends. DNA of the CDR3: TGTGCCAGCAGCTTAGAGGCAGGGACCTACGAGCAGTACTTC. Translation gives CASSLEAGTYEQYF.

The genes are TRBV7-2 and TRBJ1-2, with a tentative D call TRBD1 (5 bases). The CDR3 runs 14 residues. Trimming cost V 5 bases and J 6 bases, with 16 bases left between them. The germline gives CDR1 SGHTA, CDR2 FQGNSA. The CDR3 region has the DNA TGTGCCAGCAGCATAGGACATCTCTTAGATGGCTACACCTTC. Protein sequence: CASSIGHLLDGYTF.

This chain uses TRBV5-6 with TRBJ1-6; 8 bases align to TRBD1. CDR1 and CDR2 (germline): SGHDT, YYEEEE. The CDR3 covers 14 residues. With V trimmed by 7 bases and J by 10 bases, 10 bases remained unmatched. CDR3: CASGRQGWGSPLHF. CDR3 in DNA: TGTGCCAGCGGGCGACAGGGGTGGGGCTCACCCCTCCACTTT.

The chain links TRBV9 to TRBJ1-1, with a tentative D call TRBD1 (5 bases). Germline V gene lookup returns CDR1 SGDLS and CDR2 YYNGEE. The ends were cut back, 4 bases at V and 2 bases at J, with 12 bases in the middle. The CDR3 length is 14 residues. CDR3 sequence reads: CASSRAGQNTEAFF. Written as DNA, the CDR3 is TGTGCCAGCAGCCGGGCAGGGCAAAACACTGAAGCTTTCTTT. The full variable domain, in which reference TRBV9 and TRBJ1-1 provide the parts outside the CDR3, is DSGVTQTPKHLITATGQRVTLRCSPRSGDLSVYWYQQSLDQGLQFLIQYYNGEERAKGNILERFSAQQFPDLHSELNLSSLELGDSALYFCASSRAGQNTEAFFGQGTRLTVV.

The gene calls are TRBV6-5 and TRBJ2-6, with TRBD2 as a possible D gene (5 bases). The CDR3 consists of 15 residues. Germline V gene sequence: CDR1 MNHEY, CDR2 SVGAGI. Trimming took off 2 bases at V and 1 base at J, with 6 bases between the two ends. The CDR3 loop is CASSYRGSGANVLTF. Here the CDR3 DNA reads TGTGCCAGCAGTTACCGGGGTTCTGGGGCCAACGTCCTGACTTTC.